The clone carrying this TCR beta chain appeared many times. The CDR3 has 15 amino acids. Germline trimming cut 6 bases from V and 0 bases from J; bases unmatched to any gene: 7. The germline V gene has CDR1 MRHNA and CDR2 SNTAGT. The data were taken from a study of control samples from healthy donors and cancer patients. Some clones are missing from TCRdb's copy, which holds only in-frame ones; the method was immunoSEQ multiplex PCR. In the table there are around 140,000 clones, around 92% of which are singletons. J is TRBJ1-2 and V is TRBV6-4; TRBD1 matches at 7 bases. This receptor was identified in a man in his fifties or sixties with head and neck cancer. Sequencing was performed on PBMCs. CDR3 bases: TGTGCCAGCAGCCCCGGGACAGAGGCTAACTATGGCTACACCTTC. Amino acids: CASSPGTEANYGYTF.